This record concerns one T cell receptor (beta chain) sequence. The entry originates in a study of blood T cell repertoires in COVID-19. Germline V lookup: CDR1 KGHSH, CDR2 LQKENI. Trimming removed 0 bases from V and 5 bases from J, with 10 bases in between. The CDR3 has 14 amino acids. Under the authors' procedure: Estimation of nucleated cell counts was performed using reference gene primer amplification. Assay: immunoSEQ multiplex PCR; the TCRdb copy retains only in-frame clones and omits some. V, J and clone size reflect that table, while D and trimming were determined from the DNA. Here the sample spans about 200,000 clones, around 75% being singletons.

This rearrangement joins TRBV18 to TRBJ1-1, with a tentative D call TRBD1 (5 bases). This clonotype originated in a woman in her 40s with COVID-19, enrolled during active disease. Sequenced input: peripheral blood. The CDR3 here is CASSPPVGGTEAFF. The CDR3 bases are TGTGCCAGCTCACCACCGGTCGGGGGGACTGAAGCTTTCTTT.